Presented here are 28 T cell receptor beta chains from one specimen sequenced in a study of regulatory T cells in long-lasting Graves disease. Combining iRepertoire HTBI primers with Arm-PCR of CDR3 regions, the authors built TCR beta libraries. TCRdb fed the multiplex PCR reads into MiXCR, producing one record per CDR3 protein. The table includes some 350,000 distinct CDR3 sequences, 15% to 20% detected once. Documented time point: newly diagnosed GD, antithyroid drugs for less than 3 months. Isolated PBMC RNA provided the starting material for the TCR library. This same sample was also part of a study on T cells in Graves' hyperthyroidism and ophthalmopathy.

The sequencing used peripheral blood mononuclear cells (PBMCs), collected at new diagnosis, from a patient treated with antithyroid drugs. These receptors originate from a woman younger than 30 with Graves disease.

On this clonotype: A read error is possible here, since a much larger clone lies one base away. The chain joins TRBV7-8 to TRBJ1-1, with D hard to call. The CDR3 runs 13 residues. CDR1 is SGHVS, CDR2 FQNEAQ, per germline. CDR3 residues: CAGSSRWNTEAFF. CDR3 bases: TGTGCCGGCAGCTCTAGATGGAACACTGAAGCTTTCTTT.

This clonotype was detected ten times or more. The CDR3 sequence is CASSYSMGQGSYNEQFF. In DNA form, the CDR3 reads TGTGCCAGCAGTTACTCGATGGGACAGGGGTCCTACAATGAGCAGTTCTTC. J is TRBJ2-1 and V is TRBV6-5, with 10 bases fitting TRBD1. The CDR3 covers 17 residues. The junction had 3 bases not matched to a gene; V was cut back by 0 bases and J by 1 base. CDR1 and CDR2 (germline): MNHEY, SVGAGI.

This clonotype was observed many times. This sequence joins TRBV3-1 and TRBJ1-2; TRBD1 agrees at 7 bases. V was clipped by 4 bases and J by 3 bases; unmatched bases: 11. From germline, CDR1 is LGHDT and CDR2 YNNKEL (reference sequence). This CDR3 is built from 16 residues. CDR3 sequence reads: CASSRGPTGPHYGYTF. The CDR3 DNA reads TGTGCCAGCAGCCGCGGACCGACAGGGCCGCACTATGGCTACACCTTC.

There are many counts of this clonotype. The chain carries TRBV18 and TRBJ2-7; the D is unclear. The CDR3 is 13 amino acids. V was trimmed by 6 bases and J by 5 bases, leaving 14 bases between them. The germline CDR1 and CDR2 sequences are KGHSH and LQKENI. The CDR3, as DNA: TGTGCCAGCTCTACCATGGTGAAGGACGAGCAGTACTTC. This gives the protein CASSTMVKDEQYF. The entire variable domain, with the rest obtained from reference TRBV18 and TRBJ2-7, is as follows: NAGVMQNPRHLVRRRGQEARLRCSPMKGHSHVYWYRQLPEEGLKFMVYLQKENIIDESGMPKERFSAEFPKEGPSILRIQQVVRGDSAAYFCASSTMVKDEQYFGPGTRLTVT.

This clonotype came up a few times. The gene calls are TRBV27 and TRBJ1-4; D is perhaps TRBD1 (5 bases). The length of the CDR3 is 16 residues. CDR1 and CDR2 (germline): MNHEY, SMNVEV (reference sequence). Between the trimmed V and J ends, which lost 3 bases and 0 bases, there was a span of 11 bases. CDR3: CASSFVGDATNEKLFF. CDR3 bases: TGTGCCAGCAGTTTCGTGGGGGATGCAACTAATGAAAAACTGTTTTTT.

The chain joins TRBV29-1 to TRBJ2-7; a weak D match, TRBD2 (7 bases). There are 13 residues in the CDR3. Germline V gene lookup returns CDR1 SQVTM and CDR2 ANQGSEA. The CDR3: CSAGGATPGEQYF. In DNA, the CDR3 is TGCAGTGCTGGGGGGGCCACACCGGGGGAGCAGTACTTC.

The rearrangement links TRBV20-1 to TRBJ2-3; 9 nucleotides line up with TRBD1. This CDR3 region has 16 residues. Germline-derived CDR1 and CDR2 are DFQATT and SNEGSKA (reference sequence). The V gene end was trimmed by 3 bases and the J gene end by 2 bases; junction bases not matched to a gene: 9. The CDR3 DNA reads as TGCAGTGCTAGCGGGACAGGGAAATTTTCCACAGATACGCAGTATTTT. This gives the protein CSASGTGKFSTDTQYF.

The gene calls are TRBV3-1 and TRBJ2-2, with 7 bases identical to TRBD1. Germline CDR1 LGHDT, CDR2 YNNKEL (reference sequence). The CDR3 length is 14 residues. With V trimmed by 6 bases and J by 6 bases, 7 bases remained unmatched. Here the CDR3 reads CASRPHQGAGELFF. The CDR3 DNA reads TGTGCCAGCAGACCCCATCAGGGGGCCGGGGAGCTGTTTTTT.

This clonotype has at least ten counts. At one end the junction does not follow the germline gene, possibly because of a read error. CDR3 loop: CASSFGRGNEKLFF. The CDR3 DNA reads as TGTGCCAGCAGCTTTGGACGGGGGAATGAAAAACTGTTTTTT. This chain joins TRBV5-1 and TRBJ1-4, with D perhaps TRBD1 (5 bases). CDR1 is SGHRS, CDR2 YFSETQ, per germline. This CDR3 has 14 amino acids.

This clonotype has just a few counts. This CDR3 is CASSLVQGAAGANVLTF. The CDR3 DNA sequence: TGCGCCAGCAGCTTGGTACAGGGAGCGGCTGGGGCCAACGTCCTGACTTTC. The chain joins TRBV5-1 to TRBJ2-6; possible D gene TRBD1, 6 bases. The CDR3 runs to 17 residues. Germline V gene lookup returns CDR1 SGHRS and CDR2 YFSETQ. V lost 0 bases to trimming and J lost 2 bases, with 12 bases between them.

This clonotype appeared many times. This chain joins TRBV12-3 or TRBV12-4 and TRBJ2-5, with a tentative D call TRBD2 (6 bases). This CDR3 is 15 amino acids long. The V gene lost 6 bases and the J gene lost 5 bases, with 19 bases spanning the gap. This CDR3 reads CASRSPAGSWETQYF. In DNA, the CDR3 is TGTGCCAGCAGATCCCCCGCGGGGTCGTGGGAGACCCAGTACTTC.

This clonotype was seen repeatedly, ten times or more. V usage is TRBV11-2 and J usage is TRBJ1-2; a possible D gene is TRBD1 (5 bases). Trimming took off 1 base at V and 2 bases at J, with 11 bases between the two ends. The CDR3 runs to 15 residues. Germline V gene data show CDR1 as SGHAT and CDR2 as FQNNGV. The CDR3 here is CASSLGGAGNYGYTF. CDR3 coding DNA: TGTGCCAGCAGCTTAGGGGGTGCAGGGAACTATGGCTACACCTTC.

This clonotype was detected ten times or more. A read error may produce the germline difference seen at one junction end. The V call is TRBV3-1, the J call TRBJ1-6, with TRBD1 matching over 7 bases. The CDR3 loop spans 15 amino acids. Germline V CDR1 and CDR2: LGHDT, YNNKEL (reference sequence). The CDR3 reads CASRATGTVGSPLYF. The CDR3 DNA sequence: TGTGCCAGCAGAGCGACAGGGACGGTTGGTTCACCCCTCTACTTT.

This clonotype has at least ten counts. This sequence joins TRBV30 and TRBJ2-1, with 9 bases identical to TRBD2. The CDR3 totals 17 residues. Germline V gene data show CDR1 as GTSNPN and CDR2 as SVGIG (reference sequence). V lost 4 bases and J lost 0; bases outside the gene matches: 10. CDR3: CAWKEIAGASSYNEQFF. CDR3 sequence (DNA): TGTGCCTGGAAGGAGATAGCGGGGGCAAGCTCCTACAATGAGCAGTTCTTC.

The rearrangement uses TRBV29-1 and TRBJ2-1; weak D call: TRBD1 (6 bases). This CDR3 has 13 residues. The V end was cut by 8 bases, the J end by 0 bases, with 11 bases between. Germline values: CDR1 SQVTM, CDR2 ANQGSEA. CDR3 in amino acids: CSKTGSSYNEQFF. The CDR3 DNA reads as TGCAGCAAGACAGGTAGCTCCTACAATGAGCAGTTCTTC.

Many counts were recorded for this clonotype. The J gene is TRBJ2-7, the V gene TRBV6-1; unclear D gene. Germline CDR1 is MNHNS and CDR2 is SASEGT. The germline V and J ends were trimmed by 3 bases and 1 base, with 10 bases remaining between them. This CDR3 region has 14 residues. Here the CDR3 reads CASSDRVISYEQYF. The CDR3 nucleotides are TGTGCCAGCAGTGACCGCGTTATATCCTACGAGCAGTACTTC.

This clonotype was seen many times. In nucleotides, the CDR3 is TGTGCCAGCAGGGGGATGGGGGACGCCACTGAAGCTTTCTTT. Translation: CASRGMGDATEAFF. This chain connects TRBV2 to TRBJ1-1; D might be TRBD1 (5 bases). V lost 6 bases to trimming and J lost 4 bases, with 15 bases between them. The length of the CDR3 is 14 residues. Germline V gene data show CDR1 as SNHLY and CDR2 as FYNNEI.

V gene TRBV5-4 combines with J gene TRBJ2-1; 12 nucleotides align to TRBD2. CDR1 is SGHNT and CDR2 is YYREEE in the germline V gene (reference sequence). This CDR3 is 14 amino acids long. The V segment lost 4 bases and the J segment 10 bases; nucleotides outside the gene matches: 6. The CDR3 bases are TGTGCCAGCAGCAGCTCTAGCGGGGGGGCCGAGCAGTTCTTC. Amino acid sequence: CASSSSSGGAEQFF.

The CDR3, as DNA: TGTGCCAGCAGCTCCAGGACAGGGGCATACGAGCAGTACTTC. Protein: CASSSRTGAYEQYF. This sequence joins TRBV12-3 or TRBV12-4 and TRBJ2-7; the match to TRBD1 covers 9 bases. This CDR3 region has 14 residues. The ends lost 6 bases at V and 4 bases at J; junction bases unmatched: 7.

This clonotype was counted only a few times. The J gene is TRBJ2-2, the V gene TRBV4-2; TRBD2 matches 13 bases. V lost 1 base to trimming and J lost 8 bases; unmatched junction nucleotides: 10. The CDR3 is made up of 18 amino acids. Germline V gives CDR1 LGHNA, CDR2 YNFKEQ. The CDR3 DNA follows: TGTGCCAGCAGCCAAGCGTCCACTAGCGGGGGGGCTTGGGGGGAGCTGTTTTTT. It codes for CASSQASTSGGAWGELFF.

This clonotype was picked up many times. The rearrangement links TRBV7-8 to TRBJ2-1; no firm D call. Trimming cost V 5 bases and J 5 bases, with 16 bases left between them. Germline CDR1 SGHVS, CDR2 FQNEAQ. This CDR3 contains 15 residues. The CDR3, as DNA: TGTGCCAGCAGCCTGAGAGGTAGCAGAGACAATGAGCAGTTCTTC. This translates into CASSLRGSRDNEQFF.

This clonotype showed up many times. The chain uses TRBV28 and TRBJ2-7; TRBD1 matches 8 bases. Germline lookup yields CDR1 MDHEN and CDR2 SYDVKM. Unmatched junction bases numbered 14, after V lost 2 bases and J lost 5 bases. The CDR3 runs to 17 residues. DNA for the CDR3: TGTGCCAGCAGTTTACCGCAGGGGGCGGGTGAGCGCGACGAGCAGTACTTC. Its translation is CASSLPQGAGERDEQYF.

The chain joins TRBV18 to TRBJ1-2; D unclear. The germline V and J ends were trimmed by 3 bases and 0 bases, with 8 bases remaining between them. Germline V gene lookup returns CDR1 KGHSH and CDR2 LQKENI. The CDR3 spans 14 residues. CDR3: CASSPGPSNYGYTF. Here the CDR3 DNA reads TGTGCCAGCTCACCCGGGCCCTCTAACTATGGCTACACCTTC.

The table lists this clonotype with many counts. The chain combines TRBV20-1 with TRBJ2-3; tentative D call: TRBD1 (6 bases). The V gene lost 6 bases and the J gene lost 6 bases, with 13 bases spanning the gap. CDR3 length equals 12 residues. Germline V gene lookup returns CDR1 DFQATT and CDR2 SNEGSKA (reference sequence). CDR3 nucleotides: TGCAGTGCACGTCAGGGGTGGGATACGCAGTATTTT. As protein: CSARQGWDTQYF.

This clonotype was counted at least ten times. CDR3 in amino acids: CASSASGGGYEQFF. The CDR3 DNA sequence: TGTGCCAGCAGTGCCAGCGGGGGGGGCTATGAGCAGTTCTTC. This chain links TRBV2 with TRBJ2-1, with 10 positions matching TRBD2. The CDR3 extends over 14 amino acids. Germline trimming cut 4 bases from V and 8 bases from J; bases unmatched to any gene: 5. In germline, CDR1 is SNHLY, CDR2 FYNNEI.

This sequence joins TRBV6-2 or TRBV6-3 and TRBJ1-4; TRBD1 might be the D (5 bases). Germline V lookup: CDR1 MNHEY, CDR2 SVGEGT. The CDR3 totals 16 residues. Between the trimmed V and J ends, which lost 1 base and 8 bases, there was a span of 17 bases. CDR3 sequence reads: CASSYWPGADEEKLFF. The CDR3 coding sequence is TGTGCCAGCAGTTACTGGCCCGGGGCCGATGAGGAAAAACTGTTTTTT.

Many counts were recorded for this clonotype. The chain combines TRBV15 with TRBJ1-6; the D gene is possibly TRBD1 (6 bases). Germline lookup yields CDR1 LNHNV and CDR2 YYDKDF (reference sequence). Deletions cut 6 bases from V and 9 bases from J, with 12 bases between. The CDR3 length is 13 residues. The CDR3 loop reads CATSGRGGSPLHF. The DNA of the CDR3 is TGTGCCACCAGTGGGAGGGGGGGTTCACCCCTCCACTTT.

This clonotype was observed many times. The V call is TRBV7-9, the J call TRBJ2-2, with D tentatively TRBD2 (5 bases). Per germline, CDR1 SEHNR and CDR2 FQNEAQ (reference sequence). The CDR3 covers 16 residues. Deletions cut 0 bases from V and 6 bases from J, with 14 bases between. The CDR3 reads CASSLASTKGAGELFF. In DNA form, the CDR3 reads TGTGCCAGCAGCTTAGCGTCGACTAAAGGCGCCGGGGAGCTGTTTTTT.